This T cell receptor (beta chain) was profiled in a study of OX40 agonist ivuxolimab in advanced cancers. On the study more broadly: Patients were dosed intravenously with ivuxolimab at 0.01 to 10 mg/kg every 2 weeks. Subjects had a mean age of around 63 years, with a range of 23 to 79; just over 80% were male.

Concerning this clone: Its antigen is currently unknown.

Overall study findings and caveats: Normalized expansion of T-cell clones was also low for some nonresponders.

With 0 bases removed from V and 0 bases from J, the gap between germline ends came to 3 bases. CDR3 length: 13 residues. Germline CDR1 reads GTSNPN; CDR2 reads SVGIG (reference sequence). Peripheral blood came from all dose cohorts at three timepoints. This table comes from immunoSEQ multiplex PCR, and its TCRdb copy is limited to in-frame clones, with some not included. Of around 80,000 clones in the sample, 70% to 90% are singletons; the top ten hold 0.72%. The sequence was collected from an adult with an advanced solid tumor such as melanoma, head and neck, liver or kidney cancer. Sequencing used CD4+ or CD8+ T cells sorted from blood, obtained in a trial of the OX40 agonist ivuxolimab. The chain carries TRBV30 and TRBJ1-3; D unresolved. CDR3 region: CAWSVVSGNTIYF. DNA of the CDR3: TGTGCCTGGAGTGTAGTCTCTGGAAACACCATATATTTT.